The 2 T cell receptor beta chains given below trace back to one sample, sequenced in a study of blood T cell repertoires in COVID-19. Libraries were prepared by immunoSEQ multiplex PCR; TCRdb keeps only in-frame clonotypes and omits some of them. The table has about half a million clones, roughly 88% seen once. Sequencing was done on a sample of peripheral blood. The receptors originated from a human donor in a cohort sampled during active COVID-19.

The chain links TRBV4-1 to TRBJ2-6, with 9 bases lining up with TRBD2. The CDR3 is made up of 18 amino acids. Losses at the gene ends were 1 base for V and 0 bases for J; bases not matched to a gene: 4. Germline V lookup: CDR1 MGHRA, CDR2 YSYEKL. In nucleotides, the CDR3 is TGCGCCAGCAGCCAAGTGACACTAGCGGGCTCTGGGGCCAACGTCCTGACTTTC. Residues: CASSQVTLAGSGANVLTF.

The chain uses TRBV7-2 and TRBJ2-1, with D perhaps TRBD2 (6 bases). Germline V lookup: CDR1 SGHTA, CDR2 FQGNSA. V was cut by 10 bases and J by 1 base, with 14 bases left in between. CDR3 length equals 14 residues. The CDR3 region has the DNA TGTGCCAAGAAGGAGGGCGGGTCCTACAATGAGCAGTTCTTC. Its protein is CAKKEGGSYNEQFF.